This is a list of T cell receptor beta chains from one sample in a study of blood T cell repertoires in COVID-19. Profiled with immunoSEQ multiplex PCR; TCRdb holds only in-frame clones, not every one. The sample comprises 150,000 to 200,000 clones, approximately 86% of which are singletons, and about 8.2% rests with the top ten. Source material: peripheral blood. These receptors were obtained from a man aged 55 to 70 with acute or convalescent COVID-19. CDR3s include the opening cysteine and the closing phenylalanine or tryptophan. The D gene is left open where the match is weak. Not all rows give a size; the values are once, few, many and, for expanded clones, a class.

j_call cdr3_length clone_size d_call v_call cdr3_aa cdr3_nt
TRBJ2-1 17 . TRBD2 TRBV3-1/TRBV3-2 CASSQEPTGGAYNEQFF TGTGCCAGCAGCCAAGAACCAACGGGAGGGGCCTACAATGAGCAGTTCTTC
TRBJ2-7 12 . . TRBV6-2/TRBV6-3 CASSTRVYEQYF TGTGCCAGCAGCACGAGGGTCTACGAGCAGTACTTC
TRBJ2-1 15 . . TRBV25-1 CASSEFRRTYNEQFF TGTGCCAGCAGTGAGTTTCGGAGGACCTACAATGAGCAGTTCTTC
TRBJ1-6 15 . TRBD1 TRBV11-2 CASSSRTGTNSPLHF TGTGCCAGCAGCTCTCGGACAGGGACTAATTCACCCCTCCACTTT
TRBJ2-3 14 . TRBD1 TRBV5-4 CASSARGSTDTQYF TGTGCCAGCAGCGCCAGGGGGAGCACAGATACGCAGTATTTT
TRBJ2-4 19 . TRBD2 TRBV7-8 CASSLASGLAQLAKNIQYF TGTGCCAGCAGCTTGGCTTCGGGACTAGCGCAATTAGCCAAAAACATTCAGTACTTC
TRBJ1-2 13 . . TRBV2 CASIGVGAYGYTF TGTGCCAGCATAGGGGTGGGGGCCTATGGCTACACCTTC
TRBJ1-2 14 . TRBD1 TRBV6-5 CASRGQGTNYGYTF TGTGCCAGCAGGGGACAGGGGACTAACTATGGCTACACCTTC
TRBJ1-2 17 once TRBD1 TRBV18 CASSPLMDAGGAGGYTF TGTGCCAGCTCACCACTAATGGACGCAGGGGGCGCGGGTGGCTACACCTTC
TRBJ2-1 15 . . TRBV5-1 CASSLVGVAYNEQFF TGCGCCAGCAGCTTGGTAGGGGTCGCCTACAATGAGCAGTTCTTC
TRBJ1-3 12 . . TRBV2 CATRETGNTIYF TGTGCCACCCGGGAGACTGGAAACACCATATATTTT
TRBJ2-7 18 once . TRBV4-2 CASSQGGLRGLRGPEQYF TGTGCCAGCAGCCAAGGGGGACTTAGGGGGCTTAGGGGACCTGAGCAGTACTTC
TRBJ2-3 11 . . TRBV7-3 CASSLSGTQYF TGTGCCAGCAGCTTATCCGGTACGCAGTATTTT
TRBJ1-4 14 . TRBD1 TRBV28 CASTLTGGDEKLFF TGTGCCAGCACCCTGACAGGGGGAGACGAAAAACTGTTTTTT
TRBJ1-4 16 . . TRBV18 CASSPAGARTGEKLFF TGTGCCAGCTCACCCGCAGGTGCCCGGACGGGAGAAAAACTGTTTTTT
TRBJ2-3 14 . . TRBV9 CASSQLVTPDTQYF TGTGCCAGCAGCCAGCTAGTCACCCCGGATACGCAGTATTTT
TRBJ2-6 16 . . TRBV24-1 CATSRAGNSGANVLTF TGTGCCACCAGTCGCGCAGGCAATTCTGGGGCCAACGTCCTGACTTTC
TRBJ2-1 15 . TRBD1 TRBV18 CASSAGQGVYNEQFF TGTGCCAGCTCAGCGGGACAGGGCGTCTACAATGAGCAGTTCTTC
TRBJ1-5 14 . TRBD1 TRBV6-5 CASSRGPRVQPQHF TGTGCCAGCAGCAGGGGGCCCAGAGTTCAGCCCCAGCATTTT
TRBJ2-6 18 once . TRBV7-6 CASSLAGTQNSGANVLTF TGTGCCAGCAGCTTAGCCGGGACACAAAACTCTGGGGCCAACGTCCTGACTTTC
TRBJ2-1 18 . . TRBV10-1 CASSESRPDRDFYNEQFF TGCGCCAGCAGTGAAAGTCGGCCCGACAGAGATTTTTACAATGAGCAGTTCTTC
TRBJ2-3 14 . TRBD1 TRBV29-1 CSVVDRERTDTQYF TGCAGCGTCGTGGACAGGGAAAGAACAGATACGCAGTATTTT
TRBJ1-2 14 . . TRBV5-1 CASSFEAAPYGYTF TGCGCCAGCAGCTTCGAGGCAGCACCCTATGGCTACACCTTC
TRBJ2-2 17 . TRBD1 TRBV10-1 CASSDPRQGRGTGELFF TGCGCCAGCAGTGACCCGAGACAGGGTCGAGGCACCGGGGAGCTGTTTTTT
TRBJ2-3 13 . . TRBV27 CASHQTGTDTQYF TGTGCCAGCCATCAGACAGGCACAGATACGCAGTATTTT
TRBJ2-5 12 . . TRBV2 CASGVEGETQYF TGTGCCAGCGGCGTGGAGGGAGAGACCCAGTACTTC
TRBJ1-5 15 . . TRBV4-1 CASSHGYGGLQPQHF TGCGCCAGCAGCCACGGGTACGGGGGTCTTCAGCCCCAGCATTTT
TRBJ1-1 9 . . TRBV20-1 CSAAPEAFF TGCAGTGCTGCGCCAGAAGCTTTCTTT
TRBJ2-7 13 . TRBD2 TRBV7-2 CASSPGGWREQYF TGTGCCAGCAGTCCGGGGGGTTGGAGGGAGCAGTACTTC
TRBJ2-1 13 . TRBD1 TRBV5-4 CASNRGAPNEQFF TGTGCCAGCAACAGGGGTGCCCCCAATGAGCAGTTCTTC
TRBJ2-5 13 . . TRBV7-9 CASSLRGQETQYF TGTGCCAGCAGCTTACGCGGTCAAGAGACCCAGTACTTC
TRBJ2-2 16 . . TRBV28 CASSGHRVLNTGELFF TGTGCCAGCAGCGGACACAGGGTATTAAACACCGGGGAGCTGTTTTTT
TRBJ2-7 12 . . TRBV3-1/TRBV3-2 CASSQAITEQYF TGTGCCAGCAGCCAAGCAATAACTGAGCAGTACTTC
TRBJ1-1 15 . TRBD1 TRBV5-6 CASSSGTGRMTEAFF TGTGCCAGCAGCTCAGGGACAGGGAGAATGACTGAAGCTTTCTTT
TRBJ2-7 15 . . TRBV11-2 CASSLGGGASYEQYF TGTGCCAGCAGCTTAGGAGGGGGGGCGAGCTACGAGCAGTACTTC
TRBJ1-4 15 . . TRBV6-6 CASSYWQGDFEKLFF TGTGCCAGCAGTTACTGGCAGGGCGACTTTGAAAAACTGTTTTTT
TRBJ2-2 14 . . TRBV5-1 CASSWGQNTGELFF TGCGCCAGCAGCTGGGGACAGAACACCGGGGAGCTGTTTTTT
TRBJ1-6 16 . . TRBV27 CASTAHTGSYNSPLHF TGTGCCAGCACCGCCCACACGGGCTCCTATAATTCACCCCTCCACTTT
TRBJ2-1 13 . . TRBV7-2 CASSYYYLNEQFF TGTGCCAGCAGCTACTACTACCTCAATGAGCAGTTCTTC
TRBJ2-5 17 . . TRBV15 CATSRALGHSQGETQYF TGTGCCACCAGCAGAGCCTTGGGACACTCCCAAGGGGAGACCCAGTACTTC
TRBJ1-2 11 . . TRBV29-1 CSGENNYGYTF TGCAGCGGGGAGAATAACTATGGCTACACCTTC
TRBJ2-7 14 once TRBD2 TRBV15 CATRLSGSSYEQYF TGTGCCACCAGGCTTAGCGGGAGCTCCTACGAGCAGTACTTC
TRBJ1-1 14 . TRBD1 TRBV5-1 CASRPRGPGTEAFF TGCGCCAGCAGACCGAGGGGGCCAGGCACTGAAGCTTTCTTT
TRBJ1-1 14 . . TRBV15 CATSRDVQATEAFF TGTGCCACCAGCAGAGATGTCCAGGCTACGGAAGCTTTCTTT
TRBJ1-2 14 . TRBD1 TRBV28 CASSLAQGVYGYTF TGTGCCAGCAGTTTGGCCCAGGGGGTGTATGGCTACACCTTC
TRBJ2-3 17 once . TRBV30 CAWDRGAGSDLTDTQYF TGTGCCTGGGATCGTGGAGCGGGCTCTGATCTCACAGATACGCAGTATTTT
TRBJ2-1 14 . . TRBV6-5 CASSLLTGYNEQFF TGTGCCAGCAGTTTACTCACAGGGTACAATGAGCAGTTCTTC
TRBJ2-7 12 . TRBD2 TRBV6-4 CANEGRVYEQYF TGTGCCAACGAGGGGAGGGTTTACGAGCAGTACTTC
TRBJ2-1 14 . . TRBV5-1 CASGQASLENEQFF TGCGCCAGCGGCCAGGCGTCCTTGGAAAATGAGCAGTTCTTC